What follows is one T cell receptor beta chain and its context. Its antigen remains unidentified. Using immunoSEQ multiplex PCR, the repertoire was profiled, and TCRdb retains in-frame clones only, with some absent. This sample has approximately 72,000 clones, with about 90% found just once. This specimen comes from a study of OX40 agonist ivuxolimab in advanced cancers. Points from the study as a whole: With doses of 0.1 to 3.0 mg/kg, CD4+ and CD8+ blood T cells had undergone clonal expansion by week 6.

Looked up from germline, CDR1 is LNHDA and CDR2 is SQIVND (reference sequence). V was clipped by 4 bases and J by 6 bases, with 19 bases between them. The CDR3 spans 16 residues. The chain carries TRBV19 and TRBJ1-5; D unresolved. This clonotype was sampled from an adult with an advanced solid tumor such as melanoma, head and neck, liver or kidney cancer. Source: CD4+ or CD8+ T cells sorted from blood, taken in a trial of the OX40 agonist ivuxolimab. The CDR3 DNA is TGTGCCAGTAGTACACAACCGTTAGGCAGGAGTCAGCCCCAGCATTTT. It encodes CASSTQPLGRSQPQHF.